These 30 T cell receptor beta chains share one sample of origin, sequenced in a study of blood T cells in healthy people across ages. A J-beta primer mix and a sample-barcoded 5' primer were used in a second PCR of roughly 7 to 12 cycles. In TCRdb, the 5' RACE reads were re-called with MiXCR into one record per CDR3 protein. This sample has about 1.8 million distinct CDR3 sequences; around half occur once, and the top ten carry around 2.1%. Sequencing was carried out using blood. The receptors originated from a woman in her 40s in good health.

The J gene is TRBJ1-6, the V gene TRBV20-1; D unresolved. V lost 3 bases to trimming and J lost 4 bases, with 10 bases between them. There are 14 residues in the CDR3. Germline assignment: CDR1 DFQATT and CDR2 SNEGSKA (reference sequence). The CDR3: CSASFGGYNSPLHF. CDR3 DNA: TGCAGTGCTAGCTTTGGAGGTTATAATTCACCCCTCCACTTT.

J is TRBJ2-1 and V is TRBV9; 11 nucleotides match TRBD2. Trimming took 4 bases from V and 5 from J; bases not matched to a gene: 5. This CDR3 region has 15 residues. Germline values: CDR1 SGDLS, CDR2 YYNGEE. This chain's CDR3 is CASSTIAGGHNEQFF. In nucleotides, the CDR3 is TGTGCCAGCAGCACCATAGCGGGGGGGCACAATGAGCAGTTCTTC.

The CDR3 DNA sequence: TGTGCCAGCAGCCCGCGGCGTACGGGCTACGAGCAGTACTTC. As protein: CASSPRRTGYEQYF. V usage is TRBV7-8 and J usage is TRBJ2-4, with D hard to call. The tail of the sequence fits TRBJ2-7 better, so the J call may be wrong. The CDR3 loop spans 14 amino acids. In germline, CDR1 is SGHVS, CDR2 FQNEAQ.

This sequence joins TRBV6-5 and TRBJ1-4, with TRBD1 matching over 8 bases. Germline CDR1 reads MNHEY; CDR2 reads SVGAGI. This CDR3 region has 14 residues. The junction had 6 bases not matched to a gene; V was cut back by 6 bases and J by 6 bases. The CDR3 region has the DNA TGTGCCAGCAGGCAACAGGGGGGGCATGAAAAACTGTTTTTT. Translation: CASRQQGGHEKLFF.

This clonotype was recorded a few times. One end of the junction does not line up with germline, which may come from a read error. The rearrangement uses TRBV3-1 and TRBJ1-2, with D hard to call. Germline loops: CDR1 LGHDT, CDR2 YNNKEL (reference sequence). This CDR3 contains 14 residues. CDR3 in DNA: TGCGCCAGCAGCCAAGAACGCAGGTCCTATGGCTACACCTTC. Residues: CASSQERRSYGYTF.

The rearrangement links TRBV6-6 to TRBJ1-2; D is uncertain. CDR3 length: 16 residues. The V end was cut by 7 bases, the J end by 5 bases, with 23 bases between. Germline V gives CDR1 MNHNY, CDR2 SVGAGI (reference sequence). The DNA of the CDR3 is TGTGCCAGCAAAAGAGGCTCGGCGTCGGGCCTTTATGGCTACACCTTC. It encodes CASKRGSASGLYGYTF.

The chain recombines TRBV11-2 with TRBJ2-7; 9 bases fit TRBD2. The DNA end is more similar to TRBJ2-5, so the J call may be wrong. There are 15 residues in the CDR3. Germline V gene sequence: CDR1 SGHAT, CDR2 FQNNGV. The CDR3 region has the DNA TGTGCCAGCAGCCCCTCCGCGGGAGGGAAAGAGACCCAGTACTTC. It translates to CASSPSAGGKETQYF.

CDR3 sequence (DNA): TGTGCCAGCAGCTTAGGTCTAATAAAAACCGAGGCAGGCAATGAGCAGTTCTTC. Its translation is CASSLGLIKTEAGNEQFF. J is TRBJ2-1 and V is TRBV7-2; D gene ambiguous. Deletions cut 1 base from V and 6 bases from J, with 22 bases between. The CDR3 consists of 18 residues. Germline V gives CDR1 SGHTA, CDR2 FQGNSA.

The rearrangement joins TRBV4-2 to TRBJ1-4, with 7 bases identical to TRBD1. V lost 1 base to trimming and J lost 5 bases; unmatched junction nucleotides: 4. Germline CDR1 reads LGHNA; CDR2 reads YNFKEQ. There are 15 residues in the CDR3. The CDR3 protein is CASSQGDSGNEKLFF. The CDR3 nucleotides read TGTGCCAGCAGCCAAGGGGACAGTGGAAATGAAAAACTGTTTTTT.

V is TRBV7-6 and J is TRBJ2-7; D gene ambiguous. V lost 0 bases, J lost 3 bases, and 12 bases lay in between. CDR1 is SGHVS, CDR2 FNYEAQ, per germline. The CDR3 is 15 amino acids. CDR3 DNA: TGTGCCAGCAGCTTAGCGGTAGGTTGGAACTACGAGCAGTACTTC. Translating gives CASSLAVGWNYEQYF. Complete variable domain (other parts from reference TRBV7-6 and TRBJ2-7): GAGVSQSPRYKVTKRGQDVALRCDPISGHVSLYWYRQALGQGPEFLTYFNYEAQQDKSGLPNDRFSAERPEGSISTLTIQRTEQRDSAMYRCASSLAVGWNYEQYFGPGTRLTVT.

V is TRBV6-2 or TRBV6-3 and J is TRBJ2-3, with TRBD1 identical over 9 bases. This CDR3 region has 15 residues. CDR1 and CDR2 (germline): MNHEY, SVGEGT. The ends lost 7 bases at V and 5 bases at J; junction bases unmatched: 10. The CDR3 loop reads CASNDAGTGQDTQYF. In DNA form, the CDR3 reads TGTGCCAGCAACGACGCCGGGACAGGGCAAGATACGCAGTATTTT.

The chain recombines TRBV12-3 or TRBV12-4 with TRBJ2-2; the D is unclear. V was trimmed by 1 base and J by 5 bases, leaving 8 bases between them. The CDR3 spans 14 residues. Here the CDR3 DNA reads TGTGCCAGCAGTTTAGGGTCAGGAACCGGGGAGCTGTTTTTT. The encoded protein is CASSLGSGTGELFF.

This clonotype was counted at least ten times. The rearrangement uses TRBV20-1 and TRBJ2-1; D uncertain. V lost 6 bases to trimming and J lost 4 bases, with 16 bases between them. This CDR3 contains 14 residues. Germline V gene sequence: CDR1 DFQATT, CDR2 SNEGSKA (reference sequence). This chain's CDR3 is CSAGSDGSYNEQFF. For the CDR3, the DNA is TGCAGTGCGGGGTCGGACGGCAGTTACAATGAGCAGTTCTTC.

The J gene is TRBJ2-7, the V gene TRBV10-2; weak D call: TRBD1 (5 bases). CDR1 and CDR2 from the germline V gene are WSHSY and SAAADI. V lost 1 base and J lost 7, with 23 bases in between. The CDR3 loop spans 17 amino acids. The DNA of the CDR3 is TGCGCCAGCAGTGAGTTTGCAGGGCCCCTTGAGTTGGGGGAGCAGTACTTC. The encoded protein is CASSEFAGPLELGEQYF.

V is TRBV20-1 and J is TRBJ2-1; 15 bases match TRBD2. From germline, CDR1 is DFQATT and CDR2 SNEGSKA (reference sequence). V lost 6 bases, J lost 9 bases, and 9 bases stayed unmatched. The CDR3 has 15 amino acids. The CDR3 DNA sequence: TGCAGTGCCAGTGGACTAGCGGGGGGGCCGTTTGAGCAGTTCTTC. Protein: CSASGLAGGPFEQFF.

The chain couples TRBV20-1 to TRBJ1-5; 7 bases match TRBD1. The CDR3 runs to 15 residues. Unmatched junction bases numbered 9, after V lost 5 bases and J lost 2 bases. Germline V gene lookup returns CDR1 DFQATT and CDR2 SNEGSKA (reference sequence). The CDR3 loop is CSASARQGGNQPQHF. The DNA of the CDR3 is TGCAGTGCTTCCGCACGACAGGGAGGCAATCAGCCCCAGCATTTT.

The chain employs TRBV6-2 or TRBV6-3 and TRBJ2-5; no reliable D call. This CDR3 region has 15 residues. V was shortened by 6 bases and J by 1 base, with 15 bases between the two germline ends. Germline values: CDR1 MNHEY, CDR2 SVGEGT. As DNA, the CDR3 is TGTGCCAGCAGACGGGTGCAAGCATCCCAAGAGACCCAGTACTTC. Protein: CASRRVQASQETQYF.

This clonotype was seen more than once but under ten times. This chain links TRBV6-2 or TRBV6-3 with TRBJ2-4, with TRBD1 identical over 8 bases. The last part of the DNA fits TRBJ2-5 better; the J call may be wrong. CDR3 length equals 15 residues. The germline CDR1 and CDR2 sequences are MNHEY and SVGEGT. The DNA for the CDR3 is TGTGCCAGCAGTTACAGTCGCGACAGGGGAGAGACCCAGTACTTC. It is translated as CASSYSRDRGETQYF.

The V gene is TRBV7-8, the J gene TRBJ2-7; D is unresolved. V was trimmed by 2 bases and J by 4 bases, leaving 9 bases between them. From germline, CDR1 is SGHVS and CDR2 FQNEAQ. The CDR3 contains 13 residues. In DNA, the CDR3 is TGTGCCAGCAGCTTAATGGCTACTTACGAGCAGTACTTC. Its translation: CASSLMATYEQYF.

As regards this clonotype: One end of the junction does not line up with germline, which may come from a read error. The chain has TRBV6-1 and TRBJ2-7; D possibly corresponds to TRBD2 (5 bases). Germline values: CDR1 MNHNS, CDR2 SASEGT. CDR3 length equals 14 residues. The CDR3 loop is CVSSEAAGSYEQYF. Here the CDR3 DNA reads TGTGTCAGCAGTGAAGCGGCGGGCTCCTACGAGCAGTACTTC.

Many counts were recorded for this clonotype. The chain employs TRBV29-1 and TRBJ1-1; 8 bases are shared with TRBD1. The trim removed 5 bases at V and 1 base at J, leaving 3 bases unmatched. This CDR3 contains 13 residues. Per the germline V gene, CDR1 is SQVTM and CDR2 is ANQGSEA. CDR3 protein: CSVSTGGNTEAFF. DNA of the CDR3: TGCAGCGTTAGCACAGGGGGGAACACTGAAGCTTTCTTT. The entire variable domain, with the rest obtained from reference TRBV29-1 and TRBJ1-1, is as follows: SAVISQKPSRDICQRGTSLTIQCQVDSQVTMMFWYRQQPGQSLTLIATANQGSEATYESGFVIDKFPISRPNLTFSTLTVSNMSPEDSSIYLCSVSTGGNTEAFFGQGTRLTVV.

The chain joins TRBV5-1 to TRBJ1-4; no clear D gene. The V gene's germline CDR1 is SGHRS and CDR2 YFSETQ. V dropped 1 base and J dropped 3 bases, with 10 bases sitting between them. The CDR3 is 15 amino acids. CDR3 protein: CASSLTGKANEKLFF. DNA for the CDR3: TGCGCCAGCAGCTTGACGGGGAAGGCTAATGAAAAACTGTTTTTT.

The CDR3 DNA reads TGTGCCAGCAGTCCGTACTCTAGCGGGGGGCACACAGATACGCAGTATTTT. Amino acid sequence: CASSPYSSGGHTDTQYF. This chain connects TRBV28 to TRBJ2-3, with TRBD2 matching over 11 bases. Germline assignment: CDR1 MDHEN and CDR2 SYDVKM. The CDR3 is 17 amino acids. The junction had 9 bases not matched to a gene; V was cut back by 5 bases and J by 2 bases.

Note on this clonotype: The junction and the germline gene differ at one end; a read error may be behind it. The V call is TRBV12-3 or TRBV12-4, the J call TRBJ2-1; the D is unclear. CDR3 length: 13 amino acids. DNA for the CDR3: TGCGCCAGCAGTTCGATTTCGGGCAATGAGCAGTTCTTC. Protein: CASSSISGNEQFF.

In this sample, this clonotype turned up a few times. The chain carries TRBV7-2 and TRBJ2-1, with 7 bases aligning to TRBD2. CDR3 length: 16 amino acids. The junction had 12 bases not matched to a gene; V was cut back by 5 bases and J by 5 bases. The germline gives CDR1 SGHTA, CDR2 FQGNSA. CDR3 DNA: TGTGCCAGCAGCACCGGGACTACCTTAGTCAACAATGAGCAGTTCTTC. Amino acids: CASSTGTTLVNNEQFF.

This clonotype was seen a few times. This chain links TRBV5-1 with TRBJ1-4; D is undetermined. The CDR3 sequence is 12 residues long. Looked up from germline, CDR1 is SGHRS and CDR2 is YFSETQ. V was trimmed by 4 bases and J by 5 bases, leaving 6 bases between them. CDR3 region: CASSRENEKLFF. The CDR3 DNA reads TGCGCCAGCAGCCGAGAGAATGAAAAACTGTTTTTT.

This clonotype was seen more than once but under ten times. Here the CDR3 reads CAISAGDRYEQYF. DNA for the CDR3: TGTGCCATCAGTGCCGGGGACAGATACGAGCAGTACTTC. The chain links TRBV10-3 to TRBJ2-7; 7 bases are shared with TRBD1. The CDR3 sequence is 13 residues long. The V and J ends lost 4 bases and 4 bases, in that order; junction bases with no gene match: 4. From germline, CDR1 is ENHRY and CDR2 SYGVKD.

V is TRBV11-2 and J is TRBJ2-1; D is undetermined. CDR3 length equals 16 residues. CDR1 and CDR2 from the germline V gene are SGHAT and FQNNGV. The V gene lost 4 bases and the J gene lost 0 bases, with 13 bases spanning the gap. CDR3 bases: TGTGCCAGCAGCTCAGTTGGGCTGAGCTCCTACAATGAGCAGTTCTTC. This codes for CASSSVGLSSYNEQFF.

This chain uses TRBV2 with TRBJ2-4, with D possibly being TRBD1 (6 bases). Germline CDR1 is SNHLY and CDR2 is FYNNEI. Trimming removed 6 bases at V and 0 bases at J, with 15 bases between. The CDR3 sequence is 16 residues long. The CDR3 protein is CASSPAQGLAKNIQYF. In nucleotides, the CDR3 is TGTGCCAGCAGCCCAGCCCAGGGGCTAGCCAAAAACATTCAGTACTTC.

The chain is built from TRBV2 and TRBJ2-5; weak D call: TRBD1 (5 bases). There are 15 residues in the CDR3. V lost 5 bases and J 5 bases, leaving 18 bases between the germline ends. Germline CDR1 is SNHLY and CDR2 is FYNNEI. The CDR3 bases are TGTGCCAGCAGTAAAGACAGCACTCTTAGGGAGACCCAGTACTTC. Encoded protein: CASSKDSTLRETQYF.